The rows below give T cell receptor beta chains drawn from one sample of a study of blood T cell repertoires in COVID-19. Here immunoSEQ multiplex PCR was the method, and the copy in TCRdb shows in-frame clones only, minus some. In the table there are under 500,000 clones, nearly 90% of which are singletons. Sequenced: PBMCs or T cells enriched from blood (not recorded which). The receptor source for this set is a woman aged 18 to 35 with acute COVID-19. Each CDR3 is given with its conserved first and last residue. D genes are given only for firm matches. Expanded clones are given a class, and other clones once, few, many or no size at all.

TRBV18	TRBJ2-7	once	TRBD1	CASSSGTGTGAEQYF	TGTGCCAGCTCATCCGGGACAGGGACGGGTGCCGAGCAGTACTTC
TRBV6-2/TRBV6-3	TRBJ2-2	NA	TRBD2	CASSRLAGVGGELFF	TGTGCCAGCAGTAGACTAGCGGGAGTCGGCGGGGAGCTGTTTTTT
TRBV12-3/TRBV12-4	TRBJ1-6	NA	NA	CASSDSVNSPLHF	TGTGCCAGCTCGGACAGTGTTAATTCACCCCTCCACTTT
TRBV9	TRBJ2-7	once	NA	CASSFSGRVHEQYF	TGTGCCAGCAGCTTCTCTGGCAGGGTGCACGAGCAGTACTTC
TRBV19	TRBJ2-7	NA	NA	CASRLTPGMSGGTYEQYF	TGTGCCAGTAGATTAACCCCAGGTATGAGCGGAGGAACCTACGAGCAGTACTTC
TRBV5-1	TRBJ2-3	NA	TRBD2	CASSLMTSGGAGTDTQYF	TGCGCCAGCAGCTTGATGACTAGCGGGGGGGCGGGAACAGATACGCAGTATTTT
TRBV23-1	TRBJ2-1	NA	NA	CASSRLAGSAYNEQFF	TGCGCCAGCAGTCGTCTCGCAGGGTCGGCCTACAATGAGCAGTTCTTC
TRBV18	TRBJ1-1	NA	NA	CASSPGRGWRGTEAFF	TGTGCCAGCTCACCGGGTAGGGGTTGGAGAGGAACTGAAGCTTTCTTT
TRBV24-1	TRBJ1-5	NA	TRBD1	CATSSIPGQGNQPQHF	TGTGCCACCAGTTCAATTCCGGGACAGGGCAATCAGCCCCAGCATTTT
TRBV7-9	TRBJ2-7	NA	TRBD1	CASSPGQGHEQYF	TGTGCCAGCAGTCCCGGACAGGGCCACGAGCAGTACTTC
TRBV7-3	TRBJ2-5	NA	TRBD1	CASSRQQGKKTQYF	TGTGCCAGCAGCCGACAACAGGGGAAGAAGACCCAGTACTTC